Listed below are T cell receptor beta chains from one sample, sequenced in a study of beta chain features in type 1 diabetes. Sequencing was performed with immunoSEQ multiplex PCR; in TCRdb, only in-frame clones are kept and a portion is missing. The sample records about 260,000 clones, 55% to 70% being singletons. Input material: naive CD4+ T cells from blood. The receptors were gathered from a man younger than 40 in good health. CDR3s include the opening cysteine and the closing phenylalanine or tryptophan. Each record gives: J gene, D gene, V gene, clone size, CDR3 protein, CDR3 DNA. The D gene is left open where the match is weak. Clone size is given for some rows only: seen once, a few or many times, or a class if the clone is expanded.

J: TRBJ2-1; D: TRBD2; V: TRBV30; size: NA; CDR3: CAGSASGSVDEQFF; DNA: TGTGCCGGGTCGGCTAGCGGGAGTGTCGATGAGCAGTTCTTC
J: TRBJ2-5; D: NA; V: TRBV5-1; size: few; CDR3: CASRPLLQETQYF; DNA: TGCGCCAGCAGACCCCTATTGCAAGAGACCCAGTACTTC
J: TRBJ2-1; D: NA; V: TRBV29-1; size: few; CDR3: CSVEFGAHSYNEQFF; DNA: TGCAGCGTTGAGTTCGGGGCTCACTCCTACAATGAGCAGTTCTTC
J: TRBJ2-3; D: TRBD2; V: TRBV29-1; size: NA; CDR3: CSVVVLAVMTDTQYF; DNA: TGCAGCGTTGTTGTACTAGCGGTGATGACAGATACGCAGTATTTT
J: TRBJ2-2; D: NA; V: TRBV7-9; size: few; CDR3: CASTPKNTGELFF; DNA: TGTGCCAGCACCCCCAAGAACACCGGGGAGCTGTTTTTT
J: TRBJ2-5; D: TRBD2; V: TRBV29-1; size: NA; CDR3: CSVEGLAGYRDF; DNA: TGCAGCGTAGAAGGACTAGCGGGATATAGGGACTTC
J: TRBJ2-1; D: NA; V: TRBV9; size: NA; CDR3: CASSVRPSTDEQFF; DNA: TGTGCCAGCAGCGTAAGACCGTCGACGGATGAGCAGTTCTTC
J: TRBJ2-7; D: NA; V: TRBV30; size: few; CDR3: CACKAKGREQYF; DNA: TGTGCCTGCAAGGCGAAGGGGAGGGAGCAGTACTTC
J: TRBJ2-1; D: TRBD2; V: TRBV29-1; size: NA; CDR3: CSVPGLAGYNEQFF; DNA: TGCAGCGTTCCGGGTCTAGCGGGGTACAATGAGCAGTTCTTC
J: TRBJ2-5; D: NA; V: TRBV19; size: NA; CDR3: CASSIGGILQETQYF; DNA: TGTGCCAGTAGTATAGGTGGGATCCTTCAAGAGACCCAGTACTTC
J: TRBJ1-1; D: NA; V: TRBV7-9; size: NA; CDR3: CASSLGLGDGYTEAFF; DNA: TGTGCCAGCAGCTTGGGATTAGGGGACGGTTACACTGAAGCTTTCTTT
J: TRBJ2-3; D: TRBD2; V: TRBV7-2; size: NA; CDR3: CASSLFVAGIGDTQYF; DNA: TGTGCCAGCAGCCTATTCGTAGCGGGCATAGGAGATACGCAGTATTTT
J: TRBJ2-5; D: NA; V: TRBV29-1; size: NA; CDR3: CSGAHAETQYF; DNA: TGCAGCGGGGCCCATGCGGAGACCCAGTACTTC
J: TRBJ2-7; D: NA; V: TRBV28; size: NA; CDR3: CASREGSYEQYF; DNA: TGTGCCAGCAGGGAGGGGTCCTACGAGCAGTACTTC
J: TRBJ1-1; D: NA; V: TRBV30; size: NA; CDR3: CAWNSRVNTEAFF; DNA: TGTGCCTGGAACTCACGGGTGAACACTGAAGCTTTCTTT
J: TRBJ2-2; D: NA; V: TRBV4-3; size: NA; CDR3: CASSQDERAGELFF; DNA: TGCGCCAGCAGCCAAGATGAAAGGGCTGGGGAGCTGTTTTTT
J: TRBJ1-5; D: NA; V: TRBV30; size: NA; CDR3: CASAGASNQPQHF; DNA: TGTGCCTCCGCCGGGGCAAGCAATCAGCCCCAGCATTTT
J: TRBJ2-5; D: NA; V: TRBV7-9; size: NA; CDR3: CASSLSWDLWDF; DNA: TGTGCCAGCAGCTTAAGTTGGGACTTGTGGGACTTC
J: TRBJ1-1; D: NA; V: TRBV9; size: NA; CDR3: CASSVEPDSNTEAFF; DNA: TGTGCCAGCAGCGTGGAACCGGACAGCAACACTGAAGCTTTCTTT
J: TRBJ2-1; D: TRBD2; V: TRBV2; size: NA; CDR3: CASRRLAGGQNEQFF; DNA: TGTGCCAGCAGACGCCTAGCGGGGGGGCAGAATGAGCAGTTCTTC
J: TRBJ2-3; D: TRBD2; V: TRBV30; size: few; CDR3: CAWRSKRGEADTQYF; DNA: TGTGCCTGGAGGAGCAAGCGGGGGGAGGCAGATACGCAGTATTTT
J: TRBJ2-7; D: NA; V: TRBV7-9; size: NA; CDR3: CASSLARSRDEQYF; DNA: TGTGCCAGCAGCTTAGCAAGGTCCAGGGACGAGCAGTACTTC
J: TRBJ2-3; D: TRBD2; V: TRBV30; size: NA; CDR3: CAWTVAGGYTDTQYF; DNA: TGTGCCTGGACGGTAGCGGGAGGTTACACAGATACGCAGTATTTT
J: TRBJ2-2; D: NA; V: TRBV5-1; size: NA; CDR3: CASEEFGELFF; DNA: TGCGCCAGCGAGGAATTCGGGGAGCTGTTTTTT
J: TRBJ2-7; D: NA; V: TRBV25-1; size: NA; CDR3: CASSRGFASNYEQYF; DNA: TGTGCCAGCAGTCGGGGCTTCGCGTCCAACTACGAGCAGTACTTC
J: TRBJ2-1; D: TRBD2; V: TRBV7-9; size: once; CDR3: CASSLRTSDNEQFF; DNA: TGTGCCAGCAGCCTACGGACTAGCGACAATGAGCAGTTCTTC
J: TRBJ2-3; D: NA; V: TRBV30; size: NA; CDR3: CAWSVRPSTDTQYF; DNA: TGTGCCTGGAGTGTACGGCCTTCCACAGATACGCAGTATTTT
J: TRBJ2-4; D: NA; V: TRBV5-1; size: NA; CDR3: CASSLGQKNIQYF; DNA: TGCGCCAGCAGCTTGGGACAGAAAAACATTCAGTACTTC
J: TRBJ2-1; D: NA; V: TRBV5-6; size: NA; CDR3: CASRPDSYNEQFF; DNA: TGTGCCAGCAGACCAGACAGCTACAATGAGCAGTTCTTC
J: TRBJ2-3; D: NA; V: TRBV7-2; size: few; CDR3: CASSLAGGTDTQYF; DNA: TGTGCCAGCAGCTTAGCGGGAGGCACAGATACGCAGTATTTT
J: TRBJ2-7; D: NA; V: TRBV7-2; size: NA; CDR3: CASSVGGSGSYEQYF; DNA: TGTGCCAGCAGCGTCGGGGGTAGCGGCTCCTACGAGCAGTACTTC
J: TRBJ2-4; D: NA; V: TRBV6-5; size: NA; CDR3: CASTGAKNIQYF; DNA: TGTGCCAGTACAGGGGCCAAAAACATTCAGTACTTC
J: TRBJ2-6; D: NA; V: TRBV30; size: NA; CDR3: CAWSGGGYSGANVLTF; DNA: TGTGCCTGGAGTGGTGGCGGTTACTCTGGGGCCAACGTCCTGACTTTC
J: TRBJ2-4; D: NA; V: TRBV29-1; size: NA; CDR3: CSVLRGELAKNIQYF; DNA: TGCAGCGTTTTACGGGGAGAACTAGCCAAAAACATTCAGTACTTC
J: TRBJ1-5; D: NA; V: TRBV4-3; size: NA; CDR3: CASSQESAGRNQPQHF; DNA: TGCGCCAGCAGCCAAGAGTCAGCAGGGAGGAATCAGCCCCAGCATTTT
J: TRBJ2-1; D: NA; V: TRBV30; size: NA; CDR3: CAWSPGMVNEQFF; DNA: TGTGCCTGGTCCCCTGGGATGGTAAATGAGCAGTTCTTC
J: TRBJ1-2; D: NA; V: TRBV30; size: NA; CDR3: CAWSVRGDGYTF; DNA: TGTGCCTGGAGTGTACGGGGCGACGGCTACACCTTC